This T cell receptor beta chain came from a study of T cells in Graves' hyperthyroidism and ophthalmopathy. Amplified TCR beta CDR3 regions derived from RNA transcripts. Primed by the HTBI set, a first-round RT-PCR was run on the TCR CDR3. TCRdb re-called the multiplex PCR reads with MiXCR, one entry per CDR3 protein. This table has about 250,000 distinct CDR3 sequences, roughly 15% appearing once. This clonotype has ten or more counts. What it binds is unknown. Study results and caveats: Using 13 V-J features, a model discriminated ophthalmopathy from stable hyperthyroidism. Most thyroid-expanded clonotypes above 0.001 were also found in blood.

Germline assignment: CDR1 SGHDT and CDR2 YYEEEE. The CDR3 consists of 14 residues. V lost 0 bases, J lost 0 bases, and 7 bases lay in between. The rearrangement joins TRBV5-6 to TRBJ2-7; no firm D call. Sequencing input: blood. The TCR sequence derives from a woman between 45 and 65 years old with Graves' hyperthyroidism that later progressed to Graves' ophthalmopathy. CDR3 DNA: TGTGCCAGCAGCTTGGGAATTAGCTCCTACGAGCAGTACTTC. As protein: CASSLGISSYEQYF.